One sample yielded the 23 T cell receptor beta chains listed below, sequenced in a study of cytomegalovirus exposure and HLA in healthy donors. PCR amplification relied on 60 Vbeta primers (plus 13 Jbeta primers). Data came from immunoSEQ multiplex PCR; TCRdb stores just in-frame clones and leaves some out. The data show 200,000 to 250,000 clones, 75% to 90% seen once. Sequencing used PBMCs. The receptors here all came from a boy aged 2 to 9 in good health and CMV-seronegative.

The V gene is TRBV30, the J gene TRBJ2-7, with 10 bases aligning to TRBD2. With 2 bases clipped from V and 6 bases from J, the junction kept 4 bases outside the gene matches. Germline CDR1 is GTSNPN and CDR2 is SVGIG (reference sequence). CDR3 length equals 13 residues. The CDR3 protein is CAWSRSGRSEQYF. CDR3 nucleotides: TGTGCCTGGAGTCGTAGCGGGAGGAGCGAGCAGTACTTC.

The CDR3 DNA sequence: TGTGCCAGCAGTGAAAATGACGGTTGGGGACTAGCGGGAGTTAATGAGCAGTTCTTC. Its protein product is CASSENDGWGLAGVNEQFF. The chain is built from TRBV6-1 and TRBJ2-1; 14 nucleotides agree with TRBD2. The CDR3 is made up of 19 amino acids. J lost 7 bases, V lost 2 bases, and 13 bases had no gene match. Germline V gene data show CDR1 as MNHNS and CDR2 as SASEGT.

This chain uses TRBV2 with TRBJ2-3; TRBD2 is a possible D gene (6 bases). The germline gives CDR1 SNHLY, CDR2 FYNNEI. CDR3 length: 16 residues. V dropped 7 bases and J dropped 1 base, with 18 bases sitting between them. CDR3 amino acids: CASMGTRDFRTDTQYF. The CDR3 region has the DNA TGTGCCAGCATGGGAACCCGGGACTTTCGCACAGATACGCAGTATTTT.

V gene TRBV30 combines with J gene TRBJ1-6, with 8 positions matching TRBD1. Trimming took 4 bases from V and 9 from J; bases not matched to a gene: 2. Germline V gives CDR1 GTSNPN, CDR2 SVGIG (reference sequence). The CDR3 contains 12 residues. The CDR3 coding sequence is TGTGCCTGGATACAGGGGGGTTCACCCCTCCACTTT. It codes for CAWIQGGSPLHF.

The CDR3 nucleotides are TGCGCCAGCAGTGACAGGGCTTCACCCCTCCACTTT. It yields the protein CASSDRASPLHF. The V call is TRBV4-1, the J call TRBJ1-6; 7 nucleotides align to TRBD1. Trimming cost V 6 bases and J 9 bases; bases outside gene matches: 2. CDR3 length equals 12 residues. Germline loops: CDR1 MGHRA, CDR2 YSYEKL.

The chain employs TRBV5-4 and TRBJ1-1; D is unclear. Germline assignment: CDR1 SGHNT and CDR2 YYREEE (reference sequence). V dropped 4 bases and J dropped 3 bases, with 4 bases sitting between them. This CDR3 contains 11 residues. The CDR3 loop is CASSLDTEAFF. As DNA, the CDR3 is TGTGCCAGCAGCCTTGACACTGAAGCTTTCTTT.

V usage is TRBV5-4 and J usage is TRBJ2-7; D gene unclear. The CDR3 extends over 11 amino acids. Germline V lookup: CDR1 SGHNT, CDR2 YYREEE (reference sequence). Trimming pared 3 bases from V and 7 bases from J, leaving 8 bases between. For the CDR3, the DNA is TGTGCCAGCAGCTCCCCCGGGGAGCAGTACTTC. Translating it yields CASSSPGEQYF.

V gene TRBV5-6 combines with J gene TRBJ2-5, with 8 positions matching TRBD1. The CDR3 totals 12 residues. Trimming took 7 bases from V and 4 from J; bases not matched to a gene: 3. Germline V gene data show CDR1 as SGHDT and CDR2 as YYEEEE. In nucleotides, the CDR3 is TGTGCCAGCGGACAGGGCAGAGAGACCCAGTACTTC. It yields the protein CASGQGRETQYF.

The rearrangement uses TRBV5-1 and TRBJ1-1, with D unclear. The CDR3 extends over 13 amino acids. From germline, CDR1 is SGHRS and CDR2 YFSETQ. V was clipped by 3 bases and J by 1 base, with 7 bases between them. The CDR3 sequence is CASSWRENTEAFF. The CDR3 DNA reads TGCGCCAGCAGCTGGAGGGAGAACACTGAAGCTTTCTTT.

V and J are TRBV19 and TRBJ2-1; D may be TRBD1 (5 bases). The germline V and J ends were trimmed by 1 base and 3 bases, with 7 bases remaining between them. Germline CDR1 is LNHDA and CDR2 is SQIVND (reference sequence). The CDR3 is 14 residues long. The CDR3 spells CASSIGGFYNEQFF. The CDR3 DNA is TGTGCCAGTAGTATAGGGGGCTTCTACAATGAGCAGTTCTTC.

Turning to this clone: One end of the junction varies from germline; a read error may be responsible. J is TRBJ2-2 and V is TRBV6-6; 7 bases match TRBD1. The length of the CDR3 is 16 residues. Germline assignment: CDR1 MNHNY and CDR2 SVGAGI (reference sequence). This CDR3 is CASSTDRDPKTGEPFF. The CDR3 DNA follows: TGTGCCAGCAGTACAGACAGGGACCCTAAGACCGGGGAGCCGTTTTTT.

The J gene is TRBJ1-2, the V gene TRBV7-8; TRBD1 is a possible D gene (5 bases). V was shortened by 1 base and J by 6 bases, with 24 bases between the two germline ends. Germline assignment: CDR1 SGHVS and CDR2 FQNEAQ. The CDR3 sequence is 18 residues long. CDR3 DNA: TGTGCCAGCAGCTTAGAGATAGGGCGCCAAGGGCGGGGGAATGGCTACACCTTC. This gives the protein CASSLEIGRQGRGNGYTF. The variable domain in full, completed from reference TRBV7-8 and TRBJ1-2, reads GAGVSQSPRYKVAKRGQDVALRCDPISGHVSLFWYQQALGQGPEFLTYFQNEAQLDKSGLPSDRFFAERPEGSVSTLKIQRTQQEDSAVYLCASSLEIGRQGRGNGYTFGSGTRLTVV.

The rearrangement uses TRBV7-8 and TRBJ2-7; 10 nucleotides align to TRBD2. Germline assignment: CDR1 SGHVS and CDR2 FQNEAQ. Trimming at V came to 1 base and at J to 4 bases, leaving 13 bases not matched to a gene. The CDR3 loop spans 18 amino acids. CDR3 nucleotides: TGTGCCAGCAGCTTAGGGCTAGCGGGAGAAAATCTTGGTTACGAGCAGTACTTC. As protein: CASSLGLAGENLGYEQYF.

The chain recombines TRBV6-1 with TRBJ1-1; TRBD1 agrees at 8 bases. V shed 2 bases, J shed 1 base, and the junction held 3 bases outside the gene matches. This CDR3 is built from 15 residues. CDR1 is MNHNS and CDR2 is SASEGT in the germline V gene. The CDR3 DNA follows: TGTGCCAGCAGTGAACTCGGACAGGGGAACACTGAAGCTTTCTTT. Its translation: CASSELGQGNTEAFF.

The V and J genes are TRBV9 and TRBJ2-2; TRBD2 matches 7 bases. Germline assignment: CDR1 SGDLS and CDR2 YYNGEE. Unmatched junction bases numbered 13, after V lost 0 bases and J lost 5 bases. The CDR3 totals 18 residues. This CDR3 reads CASSVAPVLGGRTGELFF. The CDR3 bases are TGTGCCAGCAGCGTAGCCCCTGTCCTCGGGGGGAGGACCGGGGAGCTGTTTTTT.

The CDR3 region is CASSSRLAVNIQYF. The CDR3 region has the DNA TGTGCCAGCAGCTCCCGACTAGCAGTGAACATTCAGTACTTC. The V gene is TRBV7-9, the J gene TRBJ2-4, with 7 bases fitting TRBD2. CDR1 and CDR2 (germline): SEHNR, FQNEAQ (reference sequence). V dropped 4 bases and J dropped 7; count of bases not matched to a gene: 7. CDR3 size: 14 residues.

The chain has TRBV7-8 and TRBJ1-2; maybe TRBD1 (5 bases). Germline CDR1 is SGHVS and CDR2 is FQNEAQ. The CDR3 is 13 residues long. The ends were cut back, 0 bases at V and 3 bases at J, with 5 bases in the middle. CDR3 nucleotide sequence: TGTGCCAGCAGCTTAGCAGGGGACTATGGCTACACCTTC. It translates to CASSLAGDYGYTF.

The J gene is TRBJ1-5, the V gene TRBV7-9; no reliable D call. V lost 3 bases and J 3 bases, leaving 9 bases between the germline ends. Germline assignment: CDR1 SEHNR and CDR2 FQNEAQ (reference sequence). This CDR3 region has 14 residues. DNA of the CDR3: TGTGCCAGCAGCTTTTTGGGCCACAATCAGCCCCAGCATTTT. This gives the protein CASSFLGHNQPQHF.

With respect to this clone: Other DNA sequences within the sample encode an identical CDR3. The chain carries TRBV6-5 and TRBJ1-2, with TRBD1 matching over 8 bases. V trimming: 6 bases; J trimming: 3 bases; junction bases outside the gene matches: 6. The CDR3 is made up of 14 amino acids. From germline, CDR1 is MNHEY and CDR2 SVGAGI. CDR3 nucleotide sequence: TGTGCCAGCAGCCTAACAGGGGGAGACTATGGCTACACCTTC. Its protein is CASSLTGGDYGYTF.

The chain is built from TRBV7-3 and TRBJ2-2, with TRBD2 matching over 11 bases. V lost 5 bases to trimming and J lost 6 bases; unmatched junction nucleotides: 14. Germline loops: CDR1 SGHTA, CDR2 FQGTGA. This CDR3 has 18 amino acids. CDR3 in DNA: TGTGCCAGCAGCCCCCCGGGTAGCGGGGGGGGAAGGGCCGGGGAGCTGTTTTTT. This encodes CASSPPGSGGGRAGELFF.

The chain employs TRBV27 and TRBJ2-7, with TRBD1 identical over 11 bases. CDR3 size: 16 residues. The junction had 11 bases not matched to a gene; V was cut back by 5 bases and J by 5 bases. CDR1 and CDR2 (germline): MNHEY, SMNVEV (reference sequence). As DNA, the CDR3 is TGTGCCAGCAGTAAGCCCCCCGGGACAGGGGGGGACGAGCAGTACTTC. It encodes CASSKPPGTGGDEQYF.

J is TRBJ1-5 and V is TRBV6-1; D remains unclear. Germline V gives CDR1 MNHNS, CDR2 SASEGT. The CDR3 length is 13 residues. V was trimmed by 6 bases and J by 1 base, leaving 7 bases between them. The CDR3 nucleotides are TGTGCCAGCAGCCCCCCAAGCAATCAGCCCCAGCATTTT. This translates into CASSPPSNQPQHF.

As DNA, the CDR3 is TGTGCCAGTAGCAACAGGGGACTGAGCTCCTACAATGAGCAGTTCTTC. This codes for CASSNRGLSSYNEQFF. The chain uses TRBV19 and TRBJ2-1, with TRBD1 as a possible D gene (7 bases). The CDR3 has 16 amino acids. The V gene's germline CDR1 is LNHDA and CDR2 SQIVND (reference sequence). V lost 6 bases and J lost 0, with 15 bases in between.